These 8 T cell receptor beta chains share one sample of origin, sequenced in a study of blood T cell repertoires in COVID-19. Assay used: immunoSEQ multiplex PCR; TCRdb lists only in-frame clones, some missing. The data contain 150,000 to 200,000 clones, around 82% of them singletons. What was sequenced was PBMCs or T cells enriched from blood (not recorded which). The receptors shown here come from a woman aged 45 to 65 with acute COVID-19.

This chain links TRBV27 with TRBJ1-1; D might be TRBD1 (6 bases). V shed 2 bases and J shed 7 bases, with 8 bases lying between them. The CDR3 is 12 residues long. The germline gives CDR1 MNHEY, CDR2 SMNVEV (reference sequence). The CDR3 protein is CASSLQGREAFF. In DNA form, the CDR3 reads TGTGCCAGCAGTTTACAGGGGCGTGAAGCTTTCTTT.

This clone was seen just once. This rearrangement joins TRBV29-1 to TRBJ2-1; possible D gene TRBD2, 7 bases. The ends were cut back, 7 bases at V and 2 bases at J, with 18 bases in the middle. The germline V gene encodes CDR1 SQVTM and CDR2 ANQGSEA. The CDR3 loop spans 15 amino acids. CDR3 in DNA: TGCAGCGCCGAAGGGGGGGCCCACCCCTACAATGAGCAGTTCTTC. Residues: CSAEGGAHPYNEQFF.

This clone was recorded once. The chain couples TRBV5-6 to TRBJ1-1, with D perhaps TRBD1 (5 bases). This CDR3 contains 14 residues. Germline loops: CDR1 SGHDT, CDR2 YYEEEE. V was clipped by 5 bases and J by 5 bases, with 16 bases between them. CDR3: CASSSSRGRTEAFF. DNA of the CDR3: TGTGCCAGCAGTAGCTCACGGGGGAGGACTGAAGCTTTCTTT.

The genes are TRBV2 and TRBJ1-2; D not resolved. Trimming left V 7 bases short and J 1 base short, with 13 bases between. The CDR3 covers 14 residues. The V gene's germline CDR1 is SNHLY and CDR2 FYNNEI. CDR3 bases: TGTGCCAGCATGGAGGAGACCTTTAACTATGGCTACACCTTC. It codes for CASMEETFNYGYTF. Using reference TRBV2 and TRBJ1-2 for the parts outside the CDR3, the full variable domain is EPEVTQTPSHQVTQMGQEVILRCVPISNHLYFYWYRQILGQKVEFLVSFYNNEISEKSEIFDDQFSVERPDGSNFTLKIRSTKLEDSAMYFCASMEETFNYGYTFGSGTRLTVV.

The chain is built from TRBV28 and TRBJ2-7; perhaps TRBD2 as D (6 bases). This CDR3 has 14 amino acids. The V gene's germline CDR1 is MDHEN and CDR2 SYDVKM. V lost 6 bases to trimming and J lost 1 base, with 13 bases between them. The CDR3 region has the DNA TGTGCCAGCAGCCCTACTCGGGGGTCCTACGAGCAGTACGTC. It translates to CASSPTRGSYEQYV.

This clone was counted once. This chain joins TRBV28 and TRBJ1-2; 7 bases are shared with TRBD1. The length of the CDR3 is 15 residues. The J segment lost 5 bases and the V segment lost 8 bases, leaving 14 bases of the junction unmatched. The germline CDR1 and CDR2 sequences are MDHEN and SYDVKM. CDR3: CASLRSGGRGYGYTF. CDR3 DNA: TGTGCCAGCTTAAGGTCCGGGGGCAGGGGGTATGGCTACACCTTC.

This clone was seen just once. The rearrangement links TRBV30 to TRBJ2-3, with 7 bases matching TRBD2. Germline V gives CDR1 GTSNPN, CDR2 SVGIG (reference sequence). V shed 0 bases, J shed 3 bases, and the junction held 6 bases outside the gene matches. This CDR3 is built from 15 residues. The CDR3 sequence is CAWSVSTSATDTQYF. DNA of the CDR3: TGTGCCTGGAGTGTAAGTACTAGCGCGACAGATACGCAGTATTTT.

The chain couples TRBV6-5 to TRBJ2-6, with a tentative D call TRBD2 (6 bases). The V end was cut by 9 bases, the J end by 0 bases, with 12 bases between. This CDR3 is 15 amino acids long. Germline CDR1 is MNHEY and CDR2 is SVGAGI. CDR3 sequence: CARPGGCSGANVLTF. The CDR3 DNA reads TGTGCCAGACCCGGAGGGTGCTCTGGGGCCAACGTCCTGACTTTC.